Below, 9 T cell receptor beta chains from the same sample are listed, as sequenced in a study of CD8 T cells in ankylosing spondylitis. TCRdb reanalysed the 5' RACE reads using MiXCR and keeps one entry per CDR3 protein. The data show 220,000 or so distinct CDR3 sequences, about 10% seen once. The specimen sequenced was blood, either unsorted or a sorted T cell fraction (not recorded which). The origin of the receptors is a male donor with ankylosing spondylitis or in good health (not recorded which).

This clonotype was counted ten times or more. The chain employs TRBV5-1 and TRBJ2-4; D is possibly TRBD1 (5 bases). In germline, CDR1 is SGHRS, CDR2 YFSETQ. V was clipped by 4 bases and J by 0 bases, with 14 bases between them. The CDR3 sequence is 16 residues long. The CDR3 DNA sequence: TGCGCCAGCAGCACCCAGGGCGGCCTAGCCAAAAACATTCAGTACTTC. As protein: CASSTQGGLAKNIQYF.

Concerning this clonotype itself: Just one base apart from a much larger clone, this may be a read error. The CDR3 is CASTLTGPYGDTF. The CDR3 nucleotides are TGTGCCAGCACTTTGACAGGGCCGTATGGCGACACCTTC. The chain combines TRBV28 with TRBJ1-2, with TRBD1 matching over 7 bases. The CDR3 is 13 amino acids. CDR1 MDHEN and CDR2 SYDVKM come from the germline V gene.

This clonotype has at least ten counts. CDR3 bases: TGTGCCAGCAGCCAGGAACAGGGGGCCTACAATGAGCAGTTCTTC. Its translation: CASSQEQGAYNEQFF. V gene TRBV3-1 combines with J gene TRBJ2-1; 8 bases line up with TRBD1. The germline gives CDR1 LGHDT, CDR2 YNNKEL (reference sequence). This CDR3 is 15 amino acids long. Trimming at V came to 3 bases and at J to 2 bases, leaving 3 bases not matched to a gene.

In the case of this clonotype: It may be a read error: a sequence one base away is much more abundant. The rearrangement links TRBV12-3 or TRBV12-4 to TRBJ1-4, with 7 nucleotides matching TRBD1. This CDR3 has 14 amino acids. After removal of 6 bases from V and 13 bases from J, the junction contained 14 bases not matched to a gene. The CDR3 coding sequence is TGTGCCAGCAGGCCCAGGGGGGGTGACAGTGCACTGTTTTTT. Protein sequence: CASRPRGGDSALFF.

The chain links TRBV19 to TRBJ2-7, with 7 bases fitting TRBD1. The CDR3 is 14 amino acids. With 3 bases clipped from V and 6 bases from J, the junction kept 8 bases outside the gene matches. Per the germline V gene, CDR1 is LNHDA and CDR2 is SQIVND (reference sequence). This CDR3 is CASSITRGRLEQYF. The CDR3 DNA reads TGTGCCAGTAGTATCACAAGGGGGCGTCTCGAGCAGTACTTC.

This clonotype was recorded at least ten times. This chain uses TRBV28 with TRBJ2-5, with 8 bases fitting TRBD2. This CDR3 is 15 amino acids long. In germline, CDR1 is MDHEN, CDR2 SYDVKM. V lost 3 bases to trimming and J lost 5 bases; unmatched junction nucleotides: 8. Written as DNA, the CDR3 is TGTGCCAGCAGTTTTCCGGCGGGGGGCGGGGAGACCCAGTACTTC. It yields the protein CASSFPAGGGETQYF.

This clonotype was counted ten times or more. The V call is TRBV11-1, the J call TRBJ1-2; 7 bases map to TRBD1. The CDR3 totals 13 residues. V lost 5 bases and J lost 8; bases outside the gene matches: 8. Per germline, CDR1 SGHAT and CDR2 FQDESV (reference sequence). In DNA form, the CDR3 reads TGTGCCAGCAGCCCAGACAGGGATTGGGGCTACACCTTC. This sequence encodes CASSPDRDWGYTF.

This clonotype was seen many times. The chain carries TRBV5-1 and TRBJ1-5; tentative D call: TRBD1 (5 bases). This CDR3 has 17 amino acids. V was shortened by 4 bases and J by 2 bases, with 19 bases between the two germline ends. Germline CDR1 is SGHRS and CDR2 is YFSETQ. The CDR3 protein is CASSPGGIGGGNQPQHF. As DNA, the CDR3 is TGCGCCAGCAGCCCCGGGGGGATCGGGGGAGGCAATCAGCCCCAGCATTTT.

The J gene is TRBJ2-7, the V gene TRBV28; 8 nucleotides align to TRBD2. CDR3 length: 16 amino acids. The V gene end was trimmed by 5 bases and the J gene end by 6 bases; junction bases not matched to a gene: 15. Germline CDR1 MDHEN, CDR2 SYDVKM. CDR3 DNA: TGTGCCAGCAGTCCCGGGGGGGCCTCACCTATCGGCGAGCAGTACTTC. Translating gives CASSPGGASPIGEQYF.